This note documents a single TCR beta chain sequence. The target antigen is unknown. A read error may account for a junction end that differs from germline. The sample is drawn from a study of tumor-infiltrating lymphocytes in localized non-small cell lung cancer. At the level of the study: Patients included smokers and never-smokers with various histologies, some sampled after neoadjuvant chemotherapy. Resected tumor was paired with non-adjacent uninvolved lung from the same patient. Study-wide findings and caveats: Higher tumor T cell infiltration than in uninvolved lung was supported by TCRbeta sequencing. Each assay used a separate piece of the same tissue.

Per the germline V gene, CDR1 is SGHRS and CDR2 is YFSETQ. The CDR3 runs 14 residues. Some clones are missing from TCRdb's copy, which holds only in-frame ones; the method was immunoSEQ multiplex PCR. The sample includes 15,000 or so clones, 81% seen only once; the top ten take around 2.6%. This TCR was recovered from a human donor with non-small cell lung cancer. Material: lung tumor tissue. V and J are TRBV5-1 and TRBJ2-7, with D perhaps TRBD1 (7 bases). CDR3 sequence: CASRSGGGSYEQYF. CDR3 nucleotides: TGCGCTAGCAGGTCAGGGGGAGGCTCCTACGAGCAGTACTTC.